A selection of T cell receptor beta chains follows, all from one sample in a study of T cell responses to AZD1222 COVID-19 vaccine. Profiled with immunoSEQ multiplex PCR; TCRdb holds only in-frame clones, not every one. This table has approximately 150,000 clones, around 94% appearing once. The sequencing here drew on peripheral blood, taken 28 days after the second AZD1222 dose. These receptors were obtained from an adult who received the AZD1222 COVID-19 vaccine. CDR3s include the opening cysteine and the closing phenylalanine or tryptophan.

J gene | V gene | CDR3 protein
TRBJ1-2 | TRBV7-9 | CASSLDVDYGYTF
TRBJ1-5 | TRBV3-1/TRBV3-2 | CASSQREGPKGGNQPQHF
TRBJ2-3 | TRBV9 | CASSAGLAGGLTDTQYF
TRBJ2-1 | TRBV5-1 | CASSWPRGREDSEQFF
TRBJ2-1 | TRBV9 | CASSAPGTRESEQFF
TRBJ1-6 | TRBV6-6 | CASSYEGARTSPLHF
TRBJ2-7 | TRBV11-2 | CASSLGGQEALSYEQYF
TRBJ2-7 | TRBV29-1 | CSVEDPAPQGSSYEQYF
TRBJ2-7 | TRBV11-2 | CASSWSRGGTDEQYF
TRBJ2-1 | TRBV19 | CASSTTINEQFF
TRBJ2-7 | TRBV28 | CASSLFGIRNYEQYF
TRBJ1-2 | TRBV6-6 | CASSLQGLTNYGYTF
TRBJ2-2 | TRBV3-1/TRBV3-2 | CASNRGQTTGELFF
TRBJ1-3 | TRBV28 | CASSLGGGPTGNTIYF
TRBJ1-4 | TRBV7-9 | CASSLDRWGDGVNEKLFF
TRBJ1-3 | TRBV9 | CASSVDRDRAKGNTIYF
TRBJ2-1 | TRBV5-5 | CASSFLAGGPGEQFF
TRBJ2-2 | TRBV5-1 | CASSLGGGNTGELFF
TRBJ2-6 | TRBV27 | CASSSLGPGRRSGANVLTF
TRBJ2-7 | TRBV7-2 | CASSQPRTYEQYF
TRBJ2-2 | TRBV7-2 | CASSRTNTGELFF
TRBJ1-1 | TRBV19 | CASSGRGPTEAFF
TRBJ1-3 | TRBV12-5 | CASGFITPAGDHSGNTIYF
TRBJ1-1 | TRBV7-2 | CASRRQGNTEAFF
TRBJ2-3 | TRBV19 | CASQLSGADTQYF